One and the same sample provided the 3 T cell receptor beta chains below, sequenced in a study of blood T cells in healthy people across ages. Primers used in a second PCR of roughly 6 to 11 cycles were a sample-barcoded 5' primer and a J-beta primer mix. MiXCR, run by TCRdb on the 5' RACE reads, gives a single entry per CDR3 protein. This sample has more than 450,000 distinct CDR3 sequences; about 28% occur once, and the top ten carry 3.6%. These same data were also listed under a study on T cells of mothers and their children.

Sequenced input: blood. These receptors originate from a boy between 2 and 10 years old in good health.

This rearrangement joins TRBV7-2 to TRBJ2-7; D uncertain. The CDR3 loop spans 15 amino acids. Germline V gene lookup returns CDR1 SGHTA and CDR2 FQGNSA. The ends were cut back, 2 bases at V and 2 bases at J, with 13 bases in the middle. DNA of the CDR3: TGTGCCAGCAGCTTACGTGGCAGGTTAGCCTACGAGCAGTACTTC. Its protein is CASSLRGRLAYEQYF.

The chain joins TRBV20-1 to TRBJ2-3, with TRBD2 matching over 10 bases. The CDR3 has 15 residues. Germline assignment: CDR1 DFQATT and CDR2 SNEGSKA (reference sequence). Unmatched junction bases numbered 9, after V lost 3 bases and J lost 6 bases. The CDR3 spells CSARVLAGLKDTQYF. CDR3 DNA: TGCAGTGCTAGGGTACTAGCGGGGCTTAAGGATACGCAGTATTTT.

This chain joins TRBV6-1 and TRBJ2-7; TRBD1 aligns across 8 bases. The CDR3 consists of 14 residues. The germline gives CDR1 MNHNS, CDR2 SASEGT. V shed 3 bases, J shed 5 bases, and the junction held 6 bases outside the gene matches. The CDR3 DNA sequence: TGTGCCAGCAGTGATAGGACAGGGAAAAACGAGCAGTACTTC. Residues: CASSDRTGKNEQYF.